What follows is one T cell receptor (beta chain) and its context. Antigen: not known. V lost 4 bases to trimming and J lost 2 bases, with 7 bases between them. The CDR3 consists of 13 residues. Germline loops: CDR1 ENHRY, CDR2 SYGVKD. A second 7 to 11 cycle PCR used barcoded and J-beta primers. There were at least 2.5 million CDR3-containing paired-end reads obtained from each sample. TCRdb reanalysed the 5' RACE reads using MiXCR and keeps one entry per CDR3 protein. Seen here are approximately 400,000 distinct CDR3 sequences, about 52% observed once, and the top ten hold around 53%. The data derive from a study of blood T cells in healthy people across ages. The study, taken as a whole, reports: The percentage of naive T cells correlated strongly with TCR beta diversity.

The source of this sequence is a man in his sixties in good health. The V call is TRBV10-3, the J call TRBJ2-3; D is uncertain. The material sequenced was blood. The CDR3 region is CAISGVDTDTQYF. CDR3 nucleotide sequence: TGTGCCATCAGTGGAGTGGACACAGATACGCAGTATTTT.